These 14 T cell receptor beta chains share one sample of origin, sequenced in a study of blood T cell repertoires in COVID-19. Using immunoSEQ multiplex PCR, the repertoire was profiled, and TCRdb retains in-frame clones only, with some absent. This sample has about 90,000 clones, with 90% to 95% found just once. Sequenced input: peripheral blood. The receptor source for this set is a human donor with active COVID-19. The donor label of this sample is uncertain.

J is TRBJ2-3 and V is TRBV15; 8 bases are a match to TRBD2. Germline CDR1 reads LNHNV; CDR2 reads YYDKDF (reference sequence). V trimming: 5 bases; J trimming: 4 bases; junction bases outside the gene matches: 5. CDR3 size: 14 residues. CDR3 sequence (DNA): TGTGCCACCAGCTTCGGGGGGGAGGCAGATACGCAGTATTTT. Protein product: CATSFGGEADTQYF.

V and J are TRBV19 and TRBJ2-3, with TRBD2 matching over 13 bases. The CDR3 consists of 16 residues. The V and J ends lost 9 bases and 0 bases, in that order; junction bases with no gene match: 6. Germline V gene sequence: CDR1 LNHDA, CDR2 SQIVND (reference sequence). CDR3 nucleotide sequence: TGTGCCAGCGGACTAGCGGGGGCCTCTAGCACAGATACGCAGTATTTT. This codes for CASGLAGASSTDTQYF.

The V call is TRBV28, the J call TRBJ1-2; 8 bases match TRBD1. The CDR3 contains 15 residues. Germline V lookup: CDR1 MDHEN, CDR2 SYDVKM. V trimming: 3 bases; J trimming: 3 bases; junction bases outside the gene matches: 6. Here the CDR3 DNA reads TGTGCCAGCAGTTTCGGCAGGGGGCAGGACTATGGCTACACCTTC. It yields the protein CASSFGRGQDYGYTF.

CDR3 sequence reads: CASRTAQGKETQYF. The CDR3 DNA is TGTGCCAGTAGGACAGCTCAGGGGAAAGAGACCCAGTACTTC. The chain couples TRBV19 to TRBJ2-5, with D perhaps matching TRBD1 (6 bases). The CDR3 is 14 amino acids. Germline lookup yields CDR1 LNHDA and CDR2 SQIVND (reference sequence). V lost 6 bases, J lost 3 bases, and 14 bases lay in between.

The genes are TRBV7-9 and TRBJ1-4; no reliable D call. CDR1 is SEHNR and CDR2 is FQNEAQ in the germline V gene (reference sequence). V shed 5 bases and J shed 8 bases, with 18 bases lying between them. This CDR3 contains 15 residues. CDR3 loop: CASSPPRAEGEKLFF. The CDR3 bases are TGTGCCAGCAGCCCCCCGAGGGCGGAGGGCGAAAAACTGTTTTTT.

The rearrangement uses TRBV7-8 and TRBJ2-3; 9 bases line up with TRBD2. Trimming took 1 base from V and 4 from J; bases not matched to a gene: 3. The CDR3 runs 15 residues. Germline CDR1 and CDR2: SGHVS and FQNEAQ. CDR3 nucleotide sequence: TGTGCCAGCAGCTTAGATGGCGGGGGGGCAGATACGCAGTATTTT. This encodes CASSLDGGGADTQYF.

The chain carries TRBV6-5 and TRBJ2-7, with TRBD1 matching over 7 bases. Germline CDR1 and CDR2: MNHEY and SVGAGI. The CDR3 runs 15 residues. The V gene end was trimmed by 6 bases and the J gene end by 0 bases; junction bases not matched to a gene: 8. The CDR3 DNA reads as TGTGCCAGCAGGACCCGGGACAGAGTCTCCTACGAGCAGTACTTC. Its translation is CASRTRDRVSYEQYF.

The chain employs TRBV12-3 or TRBV12-4 and TRBJ2-1; weak D call: TRBD2 (5 bases). V was trimmed by 10 bases and J by 7 bases, leaving 17 bases between them. This CDR3 is 13 amino acids long. The CDR3 DNA sequence: TGTGCCATCACCGGGGTGGGGAAGAATGAGCAGTTCTTC. Translating gives CAITGVGKNEQFF.

V usage is TRBV9 and J usage is TRBJ1-1, with D possibly matching TRBD1 (6 bases). The V end was cut by 1 base, the J end by 0 bases, with 16 bases between. Germline assignment: CDR1 SGDLS and CDR2 YYNGEE. The CDR3 extends over 17 amino acids. CDR3 region: CASSVKGELKMNTEAFF. The CDR3 DNA sequence: TGTGCCAGCAGCGTAAAGGGGGAACTGAAAATGAACACTGAAGCTTTCTTT.

The chain combines TRBV9 with TRBJ1-1; D is unresolved. CDR3 length: 13 residues. V was cut by 3 bases and J by 2 bases, with 8 bases left in between. Germline V gene sequence: CDR1 SGDLS, CDR2 YYNGEE. CDR3 sequence: CASSAGPNTEAFF. CDR3 DNA: TGTGCCAGCAGCGCTGGGCCAAACACTGAAGCTTTCTTT. The variable domain in full, completed from reference TRBV9 and TRBJ1-1, reads DSGVTQTPKHLITATGQRVTLRCSPRSGDLSVYWYQQSLDQGLQFLIQYYNGEERAKGNILERFSAQQFPDLHSELNLSSLELGDSALYFCASSAGPNTEAFFGQGTRLTVV.

The chain employs TRBV6-5 and TRBJ1-2, with TRBD1 matching over 9 bases. Unmatched junction bases numbered 7, after V lost 0 bases and J lost 8 bases. Germline V gene lookup returns CDR1 MNHEY and CDR2 SVGAGI. The CDR3 loop spans 15 amino acids. CDR3 DNA sequence: TGTGCCAGCAGTTACTCGACCGGGACAGGGCAGGGCTACACCTTC. Amino acids: CASSYSTGTGQGYTF.

V gene TRBV6-2 or TRBV6-3 combines with J gene TRBJ1-1, with a tentative D call TRBD1 (5 bases). Trimming stripped 6 bases from V and 8 bases from J, with 10 bases between. CDR1 and CDR2 from the germline V gene are MNHEY and SVGEGT. The CDR3 consists of 11 residues. In DNA form, the CDR3 reads TGTGCCAGCAGCCAGTCAGGGGAAGCTTTCTTT. This encodes CASSQSGEAFF.

The chain joins TRBV5-6 to TRBJ2-2; 8 bases fit TRBD1. Germline CDR1 and CDR2: SGHDT and YYEEEE. The CDR3 consists of 17 residues. V lost 1 base and J lost 4; bases outside the gene matches: 9. The CDR3: CASSLFQGAPLTGELFF. CDR3 coding DNA: TGTGCCAGCAGCTTGTTTCAGGGGGCCCCCCTCACCGGGGAGCTGTTTTTT.

The genes are TRBV7-3 and TRBJ2-7; TRBD2 matches 10 bases. This CDR3 comprises 14 residues. The germline CDR1 and CDR2 sequences are SGHTA and FQGTGA. Trimming at V came to 3 bases and at J to 4 bases, leaving 3 bases not matched to a gene. The CDR3, as DNA: TGTGCCAGCAGCTTGGCTAGCGGGGGTTACGAGCAGTACTTC. Translating gives CASSLASGGYEQYF.